Below are 27 T cell receptor beta chains sequenced from a single sample in a study of response to subunit inactivated influenza vaccine. MiXCR, run by TCRdb on the RT-PCR reads, gives a single entry per CDR3 protein. The sample has approximately 570,000 distinct CDR3 sequences; approximately 7.7% are singletons. Sequencing used PBMCs from blood, obtained less than 30 months after vaccination. The receptor source for this set is a man aged 50 to 69 who received an inactivated influenza vaccine.

This clonotype was seen more than once but under ten times. This rearrangement joins TRBV20-1 to TRBJ1-2; D is uncertain. The CDR3 loop spans 12 amino acids. Trimming stripped 2 bases from V and 1 base from J, with 5 bases between. CDR1 DFQATT and CDR2 SNEGSKA come from the germline V gene (reference sequence). CDR3 sequence: CSARQDNYGYTF. In DNA form, the CDR3 reads TGCAGTGCTAGACAGGATAACTATGGCTACACCTTC.

The rearrangement uses TRBV2 and TRBJ2-7; TRBD1 aligns across 8 bases. The ends lost 5 bases at V and 8 bases at J; junction bases unmatched: 11. CDR3 length: 14 amino acids. The germline V gene has CDR1 SNHLY and CDR2 FYNNEI. The CDR3 loop reads CASSQPTGGKKQYF. CDR3 coding DNA: TGTGCCAGCAGTCAGCCTACAGGGGGTAAGAAGCAGTACTTC.

This clonotype came up many times. The rearrangement links TRBV28 to TRBJ1-5, with D possibly matching TRBD1 (5 bases). V lost 6 bases and J lost 0, with 18 bases in between. This CDR3 is built from 17 residues. In germline, CDR1 is MDHEN, CDR2 SYDVKM. The CDR3 loop is CASSPSGLTLSNQPQHF. For the CDR3, the DNA is TGTGCCAGCAGCCCTTCAGGGCTAACCCTTAGCAATCAGCCCCAGCATTTT. Complete variable domain (other parts from reference TRBV28 and TRBJ1-5): DVKVTQSSRYLVKRTGEKVFLECVQDMDHENMFWYRQDPGLGLRLIYFSYDVKMKEKGDIPEGYSVSREKKERFSLILESASTNQTSMYLCASSPSGLTLSNQPQHFGDGTRLSIL.

This clonotype was detected ten times or more. The genes are TRBV27 and TRBJ1-5; D ambiguous. V was cut by 5 bases and J by 2 bases, with 13 bases left in between. Germline values: CDR1 MNHEY, CDR2 SMNVEV (reference sequence). The CDR3 spans 15 residues. This chain's CDR3 is CASSPWPVGNQPQHF. The DNA for the CDR3 is TGTGCCAGCAGTCCCTGGCCTGTCGGCAATCAGCCCCAGCATTTT.

Regarding this clonotype: This may stem from a read error, because a much larger clone lies one nucleotide away. V usage is TRBV29-1 and J usage is TRBJ2-3; TRBD2 matches 7 bases. The germline CDR1 and CDR2 sequences are SQVTM and ANQGSEA. CDR3 length: 11 residues. DNA of the CDR3: TGCAGCGTTGCACGGGGGGATACGGAGTATTTT. It yields the protein CSVARGDTEYF.

This clonotype was seen a few times. The chain's CDR3 is CASSYRGLAYEQYF. CDR3 nucleotides: TGTGCCAGCAGTTACCGCGGGTTGGCCTACGAGCAGTACTTC. The V and J genes are TRBV6-5 and TRBJ2-7; perhaps TRBD2 as D (5 bases). V shed 2 bases and J shed 2 bases, with 10 bases lying between them. This CDR3 comprises 14 residues. Germline V CDR1 and CDR2: MNHEY, SVGAGI.

This clonotype was observed a handful of times. The V call is TRBV5-6, the J call TRBJ2-4, with 7 bases aligning to TRBD2. V trimming: 1 base; J trimming: 5 bases; junction bases outside the gene matches: 6. CDR1 and CDR2 from the germline V gene are SGHDT and YYEEEE. The CDR3 extends over 15 amino acids. CDR3 nucleotide sequence: TGTGCCAGCAGCTTGTTTAGCCTAGCGGAAAACATTCAGTACTTC. It is translated as CASSLFSLAENIQYF.

V gene TRBV7-3 combines with J gene TRBJ2-3; TRBD2 aligns across 13 bases. The V and J ends lost 4 bases and 1 base, in that order; junction bases with no gene match: 5. The CDR3 extends over 17 amino acids. The germline gives CDR1 SGHTA, CDR2 FQGTGA. The CDR3 protein is CASSSLGLAGGTDTQYF. CDR3 in DNA: TGTGCCAGCAGCTCCCTCGGACTAGCGGGAGGCACAGATACGCAGTATTTT.

This clonotype was found a few times. The chain recombines TRBV20-1 with TRBJ1-5; TRBD1 agrees at 9 bases. Germline values: CDR1 DFQATT, CDR2 SNEGSKA (reference sequence). This CDR3 region has 14 residues. V shed 6 bases and J 7 bases; nucleotides not matched to a gene: 10. The CDR3 bases are TGCAGTGCGGATAGGGGACAGGGTCGCCAGCCCCAGCATTTT. Its protein product is CSADRGQGRQPQHF.

This clonotype was seen only a few times. The chain recombines TRBV5-1 with TRBJ2-2; D not certain. V was clipped by 0 bases and J by 2 bases, with 11 bases between them. Germline-derived CDR1 and CDR2 are SGHRS and YFSETQ. The CDR3 has 16 residues. The DNA of the CDR3 is TGCGCCAGCAGCTTGGCCATGGGGTTCAACACCGGGGAGCTGTTTTTT. Translation gives CASSLAMGFNTGELFF.

This chain links TRBV4-2 with TRBJ1-3; a possible D gene is TRBD1 (5 bases). V was shortened by 1 base and J by 1 base, with 17 bases between the two germline ends. The CDR3 has 18 residues. Germline values: CDR1 LGHNA, CDR2 YNFKEQ. The CDR3 DNA follows: TGTGCCAGCAGCCAAGCCTTAGGGGCGTTAAGGTCTGGAAACACCATATATTTT. Translated, it gives CASSQALGALRSGNTIYF.

The chain joins TRBV2 to TRBJ2-7; 8 positions agree with TRBD1. CDR1 is SNHLY, CDR2 FYNNEI, per germline. Germline trimming cut 1 base from V and 3 bases from J; bases unmatched to any gene: 5. CDR3 size: 15 residues. Here the CDR3 reads CASSEGLGQGYEQYF. CDR3 DNA: TGTGCCAGCAGTGAAGGGCTAGGACAGGGCTACGAGCAGTACTTC.

The V call is TRBV7-2, the J call TRBJ2-1, with a tentative D call TRBD2 (5 bases). In germline, CDR1 is SGHTA, CDR2 FQGNSA. Trimming took 5 bases from V and 2 from J, leaving 16 bases between them. CDR3 size: 16 residues. The CDR3 reads CASSLAASGTYNEQFF. In DNA, the CDR3 is TGTGCCAGCAGCCTCGCCGCCAGCGGCACCTACAATGAGCAGTTCTTC.

The chain combines TRBV7-6 with TRBJ2-5; D is undetermined. V was cut by 3 bases and J by 4 bases, with 12 bases left in between. Germline V gene lookup returns CDR1 SGHVS and CDR2 FNYEAQ. The CDR3 is 14 amino acids. Here the CDR3 DNA reads TGTGCCAGCAGCTTGCAGGACGCAGGAGAGACCCAGTACTTC. Translating it yields CASSLQDAGETQYF.

Ten or more counts support this clonotype. The chain employs TRBV6-5 and TRBJ2-2; D is possibly TRBD2 (6 bases). This CDR3 has 17 residues. The germline V gene has CDR1 MNHEY and CDR2 SVGAGI. V lost 4 bases to trimming and J lost 5 bases, with 20 bases between them. The CDR3 region is CASSFLRDSRGTGELFF. Written as DNA, the CDR3 is TGTGCCAGCAGTTTCCTCCGGGACTCCAGAGGGACCGGGGAGCTGTTTTTT.

This clonotype turned up a few times. This sequence joins TRBV7-3 and TRBJ2-3, with TRBD1 matching over 7 bases. V lost 5 bases and J lost 4; bases outside the gene matches: 0. Germline V gene sequence: CDR1 SGHTA, CDR2 FQGTGA. This CDR3 is built from 12 residues. CDR3 sequence (DNA): TGTGCCAGCAGCCAGGGGGCAGATACGCAGTATTTT. Amino acids: CASSQGADTQYF.

This clonotype was picked up many times. This chain connects TRBV4-3 to TRBJ2-3; a possible D gene is TRBD2 (6 bases). The CDR3 has 13 residues. Germline loops: CDR1 LGHNA, CDR2 YSLEER. Trimming pared 0 bases from V and 6 bases from J, leaving 7 bases between. The CDR3 here is CASSQDAGDTQYF. CDR3 sequence (DNA): TGCGCCAGCAGCCAAGATGCGGGGGATACGCAGTATTTT.

The chain joins TRBV27 to TRBJ1-2; D remains ambiguous. In germline, CDR1 is MNHEY, CDR2 SMNVEV (reference sequence). CDR3 length: 13 amino acids. Trimming left V 5 bases short and J 3 bases short, with 10 bases between. As DNA, the CDR3 is TGTGCCAGCAGTAGAAAAACCGACTATGGCTACACCTTC. Protein sequence: CASSRKTDYGYTF.

This clonotype was counted many times. V usage is TRBV7-2 and J usage is TRBJ2-3; the match to TRBD2 covers 8 bases. In germline, CDR1 is SGHTA, CDR2 FQGNSA. V dropped 1 base and J dropped 2; count of bases not matched to a gene: 8. CDR3 length equals 17 residues. This CDR3 is CASSLVFGGGSTDTQYF. Here the CDR3 DNA reads TGTGCCAGCAGCTTAGTTTTCGGCGGGGGGTCCACAGATACGCAGTATTTT. Full variable domain (remainder filled in from reference TRBV7-2 and TRBJ2-3): GAGVSQSPSNKVTEKGKDVELRCDPISGHTALYWYRQSLGQGLEFLIYFQGNSAPDKSGLPSDRFSAERTGGSVSTLTIQRTQQEDSAVYLCASSLVFGGGSTDTQYFGPGTRLTVL.

At least ten counts were recorded for this clonotype. The rearrangement links TRBV7-2 to TRBJ2-5; possibly TRBD1 for D (5 bases). Germline CDR1 and CDR2: SGHTA and FQGNSA. CDR3 length: 14 residues. V lost 1 base and J lost 1, with 7 bases in between. CDR3: CASSLDRSQETQYF. The CDR3 region has the DNA TGTGCCAGCAGCTTAGACAGGAGCCAAGAGACCCAGTACTTC.

This clonotype has a count of ten or more. This chain uses TRBV20-1 with TRBJ2-3, with D possibly called TRBD1 or TRBD2 (6 bases each). Germline CDR1 is DFQATT and CDR2 is SNEGSKA (reference sequence). The CDR3 runs 13 residues. Trimming cost V 5 bases and J 7 bases, with 16 bases left between them. The CDR3 nucleotides are TGCAGTGCTCCCCGGGGGCAGGGGAATACGCAGTATTTT. Its protein is CSAPRGQGNTQYF.

The table lists this clonotype with a few counts. This chain connects TRBV4-3 to TRBJ2-3; 10 bases line up with TRBD1. This CDR3 has 15 amino acids. Germline CDR1 and CDR2: LGHNA and YSLEER. V shed 3 bases and J 3 bases; nucleotides not matched to a gene: 3. In DNA form, the CDR3 reads TGCGCCAGCAGCCATAGGACAGGGGGTACAGATACGCAGTATTTT. Encoded protein: CASSHRTGGTDTQYF.

This clonotype was seen a few times. This rearrangement joins TRBV3-1 to TRBJ2-5; maybe TRBD1 (5 bases). Germline V gene lookup returns CDR1 LGHDT and CDR2 YNNKEL (reference sequence). The CDR3 contains 15 residues. V shed 2 bases and J shed 1 base, with 11 bases lying between them. CDR3 bases: TGTGCCAGCAGCCAACGACAGTTTCGCCAAGAGACCCAGTACTTC. Its protein product is CASSQRQFRQETQYF.

The CDR3 DNA follows: TGTGCCATCAGTGGGCAGGGTCCCTCCTACGAGCAGTACTTC. This translates into CAISGQGPSYEQYF. J is TRBJ2-7 and V is TRBV10-3; D might be TRBD1 (5 bases). Germline lookup yields CDR1 ENHRY and CDR2 SYGVKD. V lost 4 bases to trimming and J lost 0 bases, with 10 bases between them. CDR3 length: 14 residues.

This clonotype appeared a few times. This chain uses TRBV4-1 with TRBJ2-5; 10 bases are a match to TRBD1. The CDR3 contains 16 residues. The junction had 7 bases not matched to a gene; V was cut back by 2 bases and J by 4 bases. Germline values: CDR1 MGHRA, CDR2 YSYEKL. CDR3 protein: CASSQKGTGVGETQYF. CDR3 nucleotides: TGCGCCAGCAGCCAAAAGGGGACAGGGGTGGGAGAGACCCAGTACTTC.

This clonotype was observed a handful of times. The chain employs TRBV4-2 and TRBJ2-5, with D possibly TRBD1 on 5 matching bases. The CDR3 totals 16 residues. CDR1 is LGHNA and CDR2 is YNFKEQ in the germline V gene. V lost 0 bases and J lost 2, with 13 bases in between. DNA for the CDR3: TGTGCCAGCAGCCAAGATCCATCTCAGGGTCAAGAGACCCAGTACTTC. Its translation is CASSQDPSQGQETQYF.

The rearrangement uses TRBV5-1 and TRBJ1-2; D not resolved. V shed 0 bases and J shed 0 bases, with 9 bases lying between them. The CDR3 loop spans 15 amino acids. Per germline, CDR1 SGHRS and CDR2 YFSETQ. DNA for the CDR3: TGCGCCAGCAGCTTGGGTGCGGGATCTAACTATGGCTACACCTTC. Translated: CASSLGAGSNYGYTF.